The 14 T cell receptor beta chains presented below share a single source sample, sequenced in a study of OX40 agonist ivuxolimab in advanced cancers. Preparation of the library involved the immunoSEQ multiplex PCR assay. Drawn from immuneACCESS, this table holds only the in-frame rearrangements with V and J called that TCRdb kept. Clones are partly lost; checked studies trace under half to an unresolved V gene and leave the rest unexplained. The sample table holds 55,000 to 90,000 clones, of which approximately 81% were seen once. The ten largest clones represent 0.8% to 1.1% of the sample. Material: CD4+ or CD8+ T cells sorted from blood, obtained in a trial of the OX40 agonist ivuxolimab. Receptors were obtained from an adult with an advanced solid tumor such as melanoma, head and neck, liver or kidney cancer.

This sequence joins TRBV10-1 and TRBJ2-6; D might be TRBD1 (6 bases). Trimming left V 2 bases short and J 3 bases short, with 14 bases between. The CDR3 is 17 amino acids. CDR1 WNHNN and CDR2 SYGVQD come from the germline V gene (reference sequence). The CDR3 DNA reads as TGCGCCAGCAGTGAGGAGGTGCAGGGGAGTGGGGCCAACGTCCTGACTTTC. As protein: CASSEEVQGSGANVLTF.

This chain uses TRBV30 with TRBJ1-1, with 7 bases matching TRBD1. Trimming cost V 3 bases and J 3 bases; bases outside gene matches: 4. From germline, CDR1 is GTSNPN and CDR2 SVGIG (reference sequence). The CDR3 has 13 residues. The chain's CDR3 is CAWSRDSDTEAFF. DNA of the CDR3: TGTGCCTGGAGCCGGGACAGTGACACTGAAGCTTTCTTT.

This chain uses TRBV6-1 with TRBJ2-3, with D perhaps TRBD2 (6 bases). The CDR3 runs 13 residues. V gave up 0 bases and J gave up 7 bases, with 8 bases separating them. Germline V gene data show CDR1 as MNHNS and CDR2 as SASEGT. The CDR3 loop reads CASSEAAGYTQYF. The DNA for the CDR3 is TGTGCCAGCAGTGAAGCGGCGGGGTATACGCAGTATTTT.

The chain couples TRBV18 to TRBJ1-1; possible D gene TRBD1, 6 bases. Trimming cost V 6 bases and J 0 bases, with 14 bases left between them. The CDR3 contains 15 residues. Germline lookup yields CDR1 KGHSH and CDR2 LQKENI. Here the CDR3 DNA reads TGTGCCAGCTCCCAAGGCGAGGGGGTGAACACTGAAGCTTTCTTT. As protein: CASSQGEGVNTEAFF.

The V call is TRBV27, the J call TRBJ1-4; D remains unclear. This CDR3 is 14 amino acids long. V was shortened by 3 bases and J by 8 bases, with 13 bases between the two germline ends. Germline loops: CDR1 MNHEY, CDR2 SMNVEV (reference sequence). The CDR3 DNA reads TGTGCCAGCAGTTTTTCGAACTCTGGGGAAAAACTGTTTTTT. Protein product: CASSFSNSGEKLFF.

The rearrangement links TRBV19 to TRBJ2-2, with D possibly being TRBD2 (6 bases). Germline V gene data show CDR1 as LNHDA and CDR2 as SQIVND (reference sequence). The CDR3 spans 14 residues. The V gene lost 3 bases and the J gene lost 6 bases, with 11 bases spanning the gap. CDR3 amino acids: CASSIRRGPGELFF. CDR3 bases: TGTGCCAGTAGTATTCGGAGGGGCCCCGGGGAGCTGTTTTTT.

The genes are TRBV7-2 and TRBJ2-7; 9 nucleotides line up with TRBD1. CDR1 is SGHTA and CDR2 is FQGNSA in the germline V gene. V shed 0 bases, J shed 4 bases, and the junction held 4 bases outside the gene matches. This CDR3 contains 15 residues. CDR3 sequence (DNA): TGTGCCAGCAGCTTAGCCGGGACAGGGTATTACGAGCAGTACTTC. Protein sequence: CASSLAGTGYYEQYF. Drawing the rest from reference TRBV7-2 and TRBJ2-7, the complete variable domain is GAGVSQSPSNKVTEKGKDVELRCDPISGHTALYWYRQSLGQGLEFLIYFQGNSAPDKSGLPSDRFSAERTGGSVSTLTIQRTQQEDSAVYLCASSLAGTGYYEQYFGPGTRLTVT.

The chain carries TRBV5-1 and TRBJ2-5; D tentatively reads TRBD1 or TRBD2 (6 bases each). This CDR3 comprises 16 residues. Between the trimmed V and J ends, which lost 0 bases and 4 bases, there was a span of 16 bases. The germline CDR1 and CDR2 sequences are SGHRS and YFSETQ. CDR3 loop: CASSLAGGGAPETQYF. The CDR3 DNA is TGCGCCAGCAGCTTGGCCGGGGGCGGAGCCCCAGAGACCCAGTACTTC.

This chain uses TRBV12-5 with TRBJ2-2, with 8 positions matching TRBD1. The V gene end was trimmed by 6 bases and the J gene end by 4 bases; junction bases not matched to a gene: 1. CDR3 length: 13 amino acids. Germline V gene lookup returns CDR1 LGHNT and CDR2 FRNRAP. The CDR3 DNA follows: TGTGCTAGTGGACAGGGGGTCACCGGGGAGCTGTTTTTT. Amino acid sequence: CASGQGVTGELFF.

This clone was seen a few times. This chain connects TRBV27 to TRBJ2-5; TRBD2 aligns across 14 bases. The DNA end lines up better with TRBJ2-7; the J call may be wrong. CDR1 and CDR2 from the germline V gene are MNHEY and SMNVEV (reference sequence). This CDR3 has 15 amino acids. CDR3 protein: CASTETSGGAYEQYF. The CDR3, as DNA: TGTGCCAGCACCGAGACTAGCGGGGGGGCCTACGAGCAGTACTTC.

The chain uses TRBV6-5 and TRBJ1-1; 8 bases line up with TRBD1. This CDR3 has 14 amino acids. Trimming cost V 5 bases and J 3 bases; bases outside gene matches: 5. Germline V gives CDR1 MNHEY, CDR2 SVGAGI. DNA of the CDR3: TGTGCCAGCAGTGACAGGGGAGGGGACACTGAAGCTTTCTTT. Translation: CASSDRGGDTEAFF.

The chain carries TRBV30 and TRBJ2-3, with a possible D match to TRBD1 (5 bases). Trimming took off 4 bases at V and 1 base at J, with 6 bases between the two ends. The germline V gene has CDR1 GTSNPN and CDR2 SVGIG (reference sequence). The CDR3 covers 12 residues. CDR3 residues: CAWMTGTDTQYF. CDR3 DNA sequence: TGTGCCTGGATGACAGGCACAGATACGCAGTATTTT.

The chain has TRBV9 and TRBJ2-2; weak D call: TRBD1 (5 bases). CDR1 is SGDLS and CDR2 is YYNGEE in the germline V gene. The CDR3 length is 14 residues. V was trimmed by 6 bases and J by 1 base, leaving 10 bases between them. CDR3 sequence: CASTTGQNTGELFF. DNA of the CDR3: TGTGCCAGCACCACCGGACAGAACACCGGGGAGCTGTTTTTT.

The CDR3 DNA sequence: TGTGCCAGTATGGGAGCCTATTATAGGGGCAATCAGCCCCAGCATTTT. Translation: CASMGAYYRGNQPQHF. This chain links TRBV19 with TRBJ1-5; no firm D call. V gave up 7 bases and J gave up 2 bases, with 18 bases separating them. Germline CDR1 is LNHDA and CDR2 is SQIVND (reference sequence). CDR3 size: 16 residues.